These 8 T cell receptor beta chains were all obtained from the same sample, sequenced in a study of blood T cell repertoires in COVID-19. Repertoires were generated with immunoSEQ multiplex PCR, while TCRdb's copy carries only in-frame clones and drops some. This table holds roughly 290,000 clones, around 86% found once. Sequences were obtained from PBMCs or T cells enriched from blood (not recorded which). Every receptor here comes from a woman aged 40 to 50 who had recovered from COVID-19.

The chain links TRBV10-2 to TRBJ1-2, with D unresolved. V was clipped by 8 bases and J by 8 bases, with 24 bases between them. The CDR3 runs to 15 residues. Per germline, CDR1 WSHSY and CDR2 SAAADI. In nucleotides, the CDR3 is TGCGCCAGCCACGCTCGGGATAGTCGGGTTCGAGGCTACACCTTC. Translated, it gives CASHARDSRVRGYTF.

The V gene is TRBV11-2, the J gene TRBJ2-1, with 8 bases lining up with TRBD1. The germline V gene encodes CDR1 SGHAT and CDR2 FQNNGV. Losses at the gene ends were 5 bases for V and 6 bases for J; bases not matched to a gene: 3. CDR3 length: 13 amino acids. CDR3 bases: TGTGCCAGCAGCATCGACAGGGGCAATGAGCAGTTCTTC. The encoded protein is CASSIDRGNEQFF. Full variable domain (rest looked up from reference TRBV11-2 and TRBJ2-1): EAGVAQSPRYKIIEKRQSVAFWCNPISGHATLYWYQQILGQGPKLLIQFQNNGVVDDSQLPKDRFSAERLKGVDSTLKIQPAKLEDSAVYLCASSIDRGNEQFFGPGTRLTVL.

The chain recombines TRBV7-9 with TRBJ2-1, with D maybe TRBD2 (5 bases). V shed 5 bases and J shed 0 bases, with 20 bases lying between them. Per the germline V gene, CDR1 is SEHNR and CDR2 is FQNEAQ (reference sequence). The CDR3 covers 18 residues. For the CDR3, the DNA is TGTGCCAGCAGCGGCCGTGACGTAGCGCTCAGCTCCTACAATGAGCAGTTCTTC. This codes for CASSGRDVALSSYNEQFF.

The chain joins TRBV19 to TRBJ2-7; no firm D call. Per germline, CDR1 LNHDA and CDR2 SQIVND (reference sequence). The CDR3 is made up of 14 amino acids. The V and J ends lost 1 base and 2 bases respectively, with 9 bases between them. The CDR3 sequence is CASSIVPGTYEQYF. The DNA for the CDR3 is TGTGCCAGTAGTATAGTTCCAGGTACCTACGAGCAGTACTTC.

This clone was recorded once. V is TRBV7-9 and J is TRBJ1-1, with 7 bases matching TRBD1. The length of the CDR3 is 12 residues. Germline CDR1 reads SEHNR; CDR2 reads FQNEAQ (reference sequence). V shed 5 bases and J 7 bases; nucleotides not matched to a gene: 4. DNA of the CDR3: TGTGCCAGCAGCACGGGACAGTTTGAAGCTTTCTTT. It is translated as CASSTGQFEAFF.

The J gene is TRBJ1-1, the V gene TRBV5-1; D is ambiguous. The V gene's germline CDR1 is SGHRS and CDR2 YFSETQ. Trimming left V 1 base short and J 0 bases short, with 10 bases between. The CDR3 totals 15 residues. This CDR3 is CASSLWTSMNTEAFF. CDR3 in DNA: TGCGCCAGCAGCTTGTGGACTTCCATGAACACTGAAGCTTTCTTT.

The V call is TRBV7-9, the J call TRBJ1-2; possible D gene TRBD1, 5 bases. CDR1 is SEHNR and CDR2 is FQNEAQ in the germline V gene (reference sequence). This CDR3 is 14 amino acids long. The V end was cut by 5 bases, the J end by 8 bases, with 18 bases between. This chain's CDR3 is CASSHPRGGAGYTF. The CDR3 DNA reads TGTGCCAGCAGCCACCCCCGGGGAGGGGCGGGCTACACCTTC. The entire variable domain, with the rest obtained from reference TRBV7-9 and TRBJ1-2, is as follows: DTGVSQNPRHKITKRGQNVTFRCDPISEHNRLYWYRQTLGQGPEFLTYFQNEAQLEKSRLLSDRFSAERPKGSFSTLEIQRTEQGDSAMYLCASSHPRGGAGYTFGSGTRLTVV.

This clone was seen a single time. A junction boundary mismatches the germline segment, possibly from a read error. The chain uses TRBV7-7 and TRBJ1-6; D ambiguous. Per germline, CDR1 SSHAT and CDR2 FNYEAQ (reference sequence). This CDR3 spans 18 amino acids. The CDR3 DNA sequence: TGTGCTAGCAGCTATGGGAACCAGCGGAGCTCCTATAATTCACCCCTCCACTTT. Translating it yields CASSYGNQRSSYNSPLHF.